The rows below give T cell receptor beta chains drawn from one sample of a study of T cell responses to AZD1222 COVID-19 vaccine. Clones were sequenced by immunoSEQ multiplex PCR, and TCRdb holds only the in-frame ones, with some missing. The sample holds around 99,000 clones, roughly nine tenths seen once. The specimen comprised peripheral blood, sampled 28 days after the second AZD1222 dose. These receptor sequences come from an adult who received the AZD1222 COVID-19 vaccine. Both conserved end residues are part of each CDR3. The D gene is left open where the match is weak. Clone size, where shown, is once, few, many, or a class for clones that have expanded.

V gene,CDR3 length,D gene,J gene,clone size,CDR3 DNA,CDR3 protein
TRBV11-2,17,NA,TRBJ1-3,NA,TGTGCCAGCAGCTTAGTCCTCACGGTGAAGCATGGAAACACCATATATTTT,CASSLVLTVKHGNTIYF
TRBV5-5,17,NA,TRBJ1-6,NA,TGTGCCAGCAGCTCGGACCCCCGGTTATCCTATAATTCACCCCTCCACTTT,CASSSDPRLSYNSPLHF
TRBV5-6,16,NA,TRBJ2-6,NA,TGTGCCAGCAGCTTGGATCAGGGGACGGGGGCCAACGTCCTGACTTTC,CASSLDQGTGANVLTF
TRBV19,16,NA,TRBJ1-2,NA,TGTGCCAGTAGTATAAGGCAGCTTCGAGCTAACTATGGCTACACCTTC,CASSIRQLRANYGYTF
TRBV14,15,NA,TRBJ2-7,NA,TGTGCCAGCAGCTTCGTCGGCGGGGAACGCTACGAGCAGTACTTC,CASSFVGGERYEQYF
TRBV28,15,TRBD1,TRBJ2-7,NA,TGTGCCAGCAGTCGGGACAGGGGGCTCATTCGCGAGCAGTACTTC,CASSRDRGLIREQYF
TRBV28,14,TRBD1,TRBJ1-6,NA,TGTGCCAGCAGTCGGACAGGGCACGTGTTACCCCTCCACTTT,CASSRTGHVLPLHF
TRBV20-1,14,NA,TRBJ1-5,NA,TGCAGTGCTAGTCAAGTTACAGTAAGTCAGCCCCAGCATTTT,CSASQVTVSQPQHF
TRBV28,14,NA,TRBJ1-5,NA,TGTGCCAGCAGACAGAAGTATAGCAATCAGCCCCAGCATTTT,CASRQKYSNQPQHF
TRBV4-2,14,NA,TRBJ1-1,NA,TGTGCCAGCAGCCAAGATGGAGGGCTTGGAAAAGCTTTCTTT,CASSQDGGLGKAFF
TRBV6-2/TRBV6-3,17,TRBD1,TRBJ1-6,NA,TGTGCCAGCAGTTCTCACAGGGGTGGCGTTCCTAATTCACCCCTCCACTTT,CASSSHRGGVPNSPLHF
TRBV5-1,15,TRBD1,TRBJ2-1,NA,TGCGCCAGCAGCTATCGACAGGGATCCTCGGATGAGCAGTTCTTC,CASSYRQGSSDEQFF
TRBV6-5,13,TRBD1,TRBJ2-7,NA,TGTGCCAGCAGTCGGACAGGGTCCTACGAGCAGTACTTC,CASSRTGSYEQYF
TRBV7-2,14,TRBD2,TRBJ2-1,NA,TGTGCCAGCAGCCAGCGGGGCTCCTACAATGAGCAGTTCTTC,CASSQRGSYNEQFF
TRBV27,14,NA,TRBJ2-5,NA,TGTGCCAGCAGTTCCCCGGGTCTCCAAGAGACCCAGTACTTC,CASSSPGLQETQYF
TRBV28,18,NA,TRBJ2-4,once,TGTGCCAGCAGTTTACGGGAGTGGGGGAAGGTAGCCAAAAACATTCAGTACTTC,CASSLREWGKVAKNIQYF
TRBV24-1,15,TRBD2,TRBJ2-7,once,TGTGCCACCAGTGATTCGGCTAGCGGGAGGTACGAGCAGTACTTC,CATSDSASGRYEQYF
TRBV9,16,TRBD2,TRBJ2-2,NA,TGTGCCAGCAGCGACGGGACTAGCGGGAACACCGGGGAGCTGTTTTTT,CASSDGTSGNTGELFF
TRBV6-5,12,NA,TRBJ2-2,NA,TGTGCCAGCAGTTACGGGACCGGGGAGCTGTTTTTT,CASSYGTGELFF
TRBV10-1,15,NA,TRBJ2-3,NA,TGCGCCAGCAGTGGTTCCCCGGTTCCCACAGATACGCAGTATTTT,CASSGSPVPTDTQYF
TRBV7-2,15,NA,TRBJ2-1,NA,TGTGCCAGCAGCTTAGTTCTGACCCGTGGTGGTGAGCAGTTCTTC,CASSLVLTRGGEQFF
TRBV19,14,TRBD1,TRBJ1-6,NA,TGTGCCAGTGCGGGACAGGCTGAGGGCTCACCCCTCCACTTT,CASAGQAEGSPLHF
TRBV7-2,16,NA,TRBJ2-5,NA,TGTGCCAGCAGCTACCTGATGGGGGGCGCGGGAGAGACCCAGTACTTC,CASSYLMGGAGETQYF
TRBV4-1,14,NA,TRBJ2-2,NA,TGCGCCAGCAGCCAAACCTATAACACCGGGGAGCTGTTTTTT,CASSQTYNTGELFF
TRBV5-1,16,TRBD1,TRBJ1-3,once,TGCGCCAGCAGCCTAACTCCACAGGGGCAGGGAAACACCATATATTTT,CASSLTPQGQGNTIYF
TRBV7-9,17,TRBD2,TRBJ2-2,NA,TGTGCCAGCAGCTTAGGTCTACGTGGCGGGGGTGACGGGGAGCTGTTTTTT,CASSLGLRGGGDGELFF
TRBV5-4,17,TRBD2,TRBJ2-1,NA,TGTGCCAGCAGCCCGGGGGGGGCGGGGAGCTCCTACAATGAGCAGTTCTTC,CASSPGGAGSSYNEQFF
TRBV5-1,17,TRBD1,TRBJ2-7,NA,TGCGCCAGCAGCTTGAACCCCCCCGGGACAGGAGGAGACGAGCAGTACTTC,CASSLNPPGTGGDEQYF
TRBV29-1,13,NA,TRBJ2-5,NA,TGCAGCGTTGAAGATTTGGGGGAACAGACCCAGTACTTC,CSVEDLGEQTQYF
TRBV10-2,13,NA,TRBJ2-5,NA,TGCGCCAGCAGTGTCTTAGCGTTCGAGACCCAGTACTTC,CASSVLAFETQYF
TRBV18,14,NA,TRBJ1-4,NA,TGTGCCAGCTCGCCACAGAGGGCGGAAGAAAAACTGTTTTTT,CASSPQRAEEKLFF
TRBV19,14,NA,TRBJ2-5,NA,TGTGCCAGTAGTATCGGGGGGACAGAAGAGACCCAGTACTTC,CASSIGGTEETQYF
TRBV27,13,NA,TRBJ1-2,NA,TGTGCCAGCAGCTTGAGGGGGTATGATGGCTACACCTTC,CASSLRGYDGYTF
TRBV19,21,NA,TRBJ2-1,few,TGTGCCAGTAGTATAGGACTTCGTTGGACCCTGGTTGATTCCGTCGACAATGAGCAGTTCTTC,CASSIGLRWTLVDSVDNEQFF
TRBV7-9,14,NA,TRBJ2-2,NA,TGTGCCAGCAGCCTTGACTCCTACACCGGGGAGCTGTTTTTT,CASSLDSYTGELFF
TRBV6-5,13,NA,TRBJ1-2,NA,TGTGCCAGCGTCGGCAACTTACGATATGGCTACACCTTC,CASVGNLRYGYTF
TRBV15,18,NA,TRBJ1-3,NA,TGTGCCACCAGCAGAGATAGGGGGGCAGGGGAAGACGGAAACACCATATATTTT,CATSRDRGAGEDGNTIYF
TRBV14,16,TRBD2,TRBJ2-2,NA,TGTGCCAGCAGCCAAGTGGCGGGAGGGCCGGCCGGGGAGCTGTTTTTT,CASSQVAGGPAGELFF
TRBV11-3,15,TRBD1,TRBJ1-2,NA,TGTGCCAGCAGCTTACTGGACAGGGTAAGCTATGGCTACACCTTC,CASSLLDRVSYGYTF
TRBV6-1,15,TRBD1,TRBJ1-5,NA,TGTGCCAGCAGTGAAGGGACAGGGAATAGTCAGCCCCAGCATTTT,CASSEGTGNSQPQHF
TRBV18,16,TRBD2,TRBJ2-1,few,TGTGCCAGCTCACCACCGGGCGGGGGTTTACGGAATGAGCAGTTCTTC,CASSPPGGGLRNEQFF
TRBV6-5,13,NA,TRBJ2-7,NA,TGTGCCAGCAGGGACGGGAGCTCCTACGAGCAGTACTTC,CASRDGSSYEQYF
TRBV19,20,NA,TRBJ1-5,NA,TGTGCCAGTAGTATTGGCAGTAGGGCCCCCCAGTTTTATAGCAATCAGCCCCAGCATTTT,CASSIGSRAPQFYSNQPQHF
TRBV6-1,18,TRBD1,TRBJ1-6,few,TGTGCCAGCAGTGAAGATACGGGACAGGGGATTTATAATTCACCCCTCCACTTT,CASSEDTGQGIYNSPLHF
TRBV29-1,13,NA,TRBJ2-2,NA,TGCAGCGTTGTGGGTGGTCCAACCGGGGAGCTGTTTTTT,CSVVGGPTGELFF
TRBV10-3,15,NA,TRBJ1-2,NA,TGTGCCATCAGTGAGGCACCCGGGACGCATAATGGCTACACCTTC,CAISEAPGTHNGYTF
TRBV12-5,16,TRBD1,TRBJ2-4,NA,TGTGCTAGTGGTCCCGGACAGGGTCTAGCCAAAAACATTCAGTACTTC,CASGPGQGLAKNIQYF
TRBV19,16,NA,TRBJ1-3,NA,TGTGCCAGTAGTACCGGACAGCTTCTCTCTGGAAACACCATATATTTT,CASSTGQLLSGNTIYF
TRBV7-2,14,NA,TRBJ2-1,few,TGTGCCAGCAGCTGGGGGGACAGCCTGGGTGAGCAGTTCTTC,CASSWGDSLGEQFF